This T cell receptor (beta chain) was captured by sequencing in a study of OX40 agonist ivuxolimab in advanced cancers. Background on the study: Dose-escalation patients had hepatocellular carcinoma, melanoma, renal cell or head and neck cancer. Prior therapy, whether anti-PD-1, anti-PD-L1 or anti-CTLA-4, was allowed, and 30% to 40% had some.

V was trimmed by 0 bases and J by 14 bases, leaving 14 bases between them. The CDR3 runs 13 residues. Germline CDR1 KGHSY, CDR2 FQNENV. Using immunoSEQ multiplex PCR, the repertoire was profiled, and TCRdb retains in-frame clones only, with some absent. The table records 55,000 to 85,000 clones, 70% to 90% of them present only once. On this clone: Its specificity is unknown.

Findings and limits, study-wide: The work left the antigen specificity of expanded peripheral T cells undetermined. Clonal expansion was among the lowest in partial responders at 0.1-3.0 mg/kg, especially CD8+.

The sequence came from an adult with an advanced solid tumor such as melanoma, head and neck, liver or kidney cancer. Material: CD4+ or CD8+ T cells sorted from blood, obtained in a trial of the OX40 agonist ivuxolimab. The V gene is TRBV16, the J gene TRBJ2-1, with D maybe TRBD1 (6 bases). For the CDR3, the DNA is TGTGCCAGCAGCCAATCACTGGGGACAAACGAGTTCTTC. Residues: CASSQSLGTNEFF.